This passage covers 16 T cell receptor beta chains from one sample sequenced in a study of shared clonotypes between healthy human individuals. Sequencing was performed with immunoSEQ multiplex PCR; in TCRdb, only in-frame clones are kept and a portion is missing. The table includes about 2.4 million clones, more than 90% detected once. The source material was naive CD4+ T cells sorted from blood. Regarding subset: CD45RA+ positively selected. The receptors here all came from a man younger than 35 in good health.

The chain employs TRBV25-1 and TRBJ2-3, with a weak D call TRBD2 (5 bases). V was clipped by 1 base and J by 8 bases, with 7 bases between them. This CDR3 is 12 amino acids long. CDR1 is MGHDK and CDR2 is SYGVNS in the germline V gene. The CDR3 sequence is CASSESGSTQYF. CDR3 nucleotide sequence: TGTGCCAGCAGTGAATCGGGAAGTACGCAGTATTTT.

CDR3 in DNA: TGTGCCAGCAGTTACGGACTAGCGGGGTACAATGAGCAGTTCTTC. Amino acid sequence: CASSYGLAGYNEQFF. This chain uses TRBV6-6 with TRBJ2-1; 12 bases match TRBD2. From germline, CDR1 is MNHNY and CDR2 SVGAGI (reference sequence). This CDR3 comprises 15 residues. Trimming took 2 bases from V and 4 from J; bases not matched to a gene: 0.

As for this clone: In the same sample, other DNA sequences code for this CDR3. V usage is TRBV30 and J usage is TRBJ2-2; D gene uncertain. V lost 0 bases and J 1 base, leaving 9 bases between the germline ends. The germline V gene has CDR1 GTSNPN and CDR2 SVGIG (reference sequence). This CDR3 has 15 residues. The CDR3 region has the DNA TGTGCCTGGAGTGTAACTGGCCTGAACACCGGGGAGCTGTTTTTT. It encodes CAWSVTGLNTGELFF.

The V gene is TRBV10-3, the J gene TRBJ2-7; D may match TRBD1 or TRBD2 (6 bases each). CDR3 length: 13 amino acids. Trimming removed 4 bases from V and 5 bases from J, with 12 bases in between. Germline CDR1 reads ENHRY; CDR2 reads SYGVKD. Here the CDR3 DNA reads TGTGCCATCAGTGGGAGGGGGTCGGACGAGCAGTACTTC. This sequence encodes CAISGRGSDEQYF.

The chain recombines TRBV6-1 with TRBJ1-4, with 9 bases aligning to TRBD1. The V gene end was trimmed by 4 bases and the J gene end by 14 bases; junction bases not matched to a gene: 14. The CDR3 is made up of 15 amino acids. Germline assignment: CDR1 MNHNS and CDR2 SASEGT. The CDR3 spells CASSVPGQGFSALFF. The CDR3 bases are TGTGCCAGCAGTGTCCCGGGACAGGGTTTCTCGGCGCTGTTTTTT.

V usage is TRBV25-1 and J usage is TRBJ1-2; D remains ambiguous. Trimming stripped 5 bases from V and 6 bases from J, with 19 bases between. This CDR3 region has 15 residues. The V gene's germline CDR1 is MGHDK and CDR2 SYGVNS. The CDR3 here is CASSRVSGGLDGYTF. The CDR3 DNA is TGTGCCAGCAGTCGGGTTTCGGGCGGGTTGGATGGCTACACCTTC.

In regard to this clone: Different DNA sequences within this sample yield the same CDR3. The chain recombines TRBV7-2 with TRBJ2-7; 7 bases agree with TRBD2. Germline-derived CDR1 and CDR2 are SGHTA and FQGNSA. Unmatched junction bases numbered 1, after V lost 0 bases and J lost 2 bases. The CDR3 is made up of 14 amino acids. This CDR3 is CASSLAAGAYEQYF. CDR3 sequence (DNA): TGTGCCAGCAGCTTAGCGGCGGGGGCCTACGAGCAGTACTTC.

V gene TRBV19 combines with J gene TRBJ1-3, with D possibly TRBD1 on 6 matching bases. Trimming left V 7 bases short and J 4 bases short, with 23 bases between. This CDR3 is built from 17 residues. Looked up from germline, CDR1 is LNHDA and CDR2 is SQIVND (reference sequence). This CDR3 reads CASNDKLWGASGNTIYF. The CDR3 DNA sequence: TGTGCCAGTAACGACAAGCTTTGGGGGGCAAGCGGAAACACCATATATTTT. Combining the CDR3 with reference TRBV19 and TRBJ1-3 gives the whole variable domain DGGITQSPKYLFRKEGQNVTLSCEQNLNHDAMYWYRQDPGQGLRLIYYSQIVNDFQKGDIAEGYSVSREKKESFPLTVTSAQKNPTAFYLCASNDKLWGASGNTIYFGEGSWLTVV.

The V call is TRBV2, the J call TRBJ2-5; 9 nucleotides match TRBD2. CDR1 is SNHLY and CDR2 is FYNNEI in the germline V gene. CDR3 length equals 15 residues. J lost 5 bases, V lost 1 base, and 5 bases had no gene match. The CDR3 DNA reads TGTGCCAGCAGTGAAGGCGGGAGGGCCTGGGAGACCCAGTACTTC. This gives the protein CASSEGGRAWETQYF.

The V gene is TRBV4-1, the J gene TRBJ2-3; TRBD2 matches 8 bases. V trimming: 9 bases; J trimming: 2 bases; junction bases outside the gene matches: 16. CDR1 is MGHRA, CDR2 YSYEKL, per germline. The CDR3 is 17 amino acids. As DNA, the CDR3 is TGCGCCAGTCAGGGGACTAGTTATGAGGAAACCACAGATACGCAGTATTTT. Its translation: CASQGTSYEETTDTQYF.

The chain employs TRBV18 and TRBJ1-3; D might be TRBD1 (6 bases). The CDR3 extends over 15 amino acids. CDR1 KGHSH and CDR2 LQKENI come from the germline V gene. V was shortened by 3 bases and J by 3 bases, with 12 bases between the two germline ends. The CDR3 sequence: CASSPLLDSGNTIYF. DNA for the CDR3: TGTGCCAGCTCACCCCTACTGGACAGTGGAAACACCATATATTTT.

This chain joins TRBV7-2 and TRBJ2-1; the match to TRBD2 covers 12 bases. CDR3 length: 19 residues. Trimming took 1 base from V and 0 from J; bases not matched to a gene: 7. Germline lookup yields CDR1 SGHTA and CDR2 FQGNSA. CDR3 nucleotides: TGTGCCAGCAGCTTAGTAAGTCTAGCGGGAGGGAGCTCCTACAATGAGCAGTTCTTC. Encoded protein: CASSLVSLAGGSSYNEQFF.

Regarding this clone: Distinct nucleotide sequences in the sample also encode this CDR3. This chain connects TRBV5-1 to TRBJ2-7; 11 bases are shared with TRBD1. J was trimmed by 4 bases and V by 4 bases; bases with no gene match: 4. Germline V gives CDR1 SGHRS, CDR2 YFSETQ. This CDR3 is built from 14 residues. The CDR3: CASSPGQGAYEQYF. CDR3 in DNA: TGCGCCAGCAGCCCCGGACAGGGGGCATACGAGCAGTACTTC.

Details on this clone: Other nucleotide sequences in the sample specify the same CDR3. The V gene is TRBV2, the J gene TRBJ2-7; 9 positions match TRBD2. CDR3 length: 15 residues. V gave up 6 bases and J gave up 0 bases; unmatched junction bases: 6. Germline loops: CDR1 SNHLY, CDR2 FYNNEI. CDR3 region: CASSVLAGSSYEQYF. The CDR3 DNA follows: TGTGCCAGCAGCGTTCTAGCGGGATCCTCCTACGAGCAGTACTTC.

The rearrangement links TRBV21-1 to TRBJ2-7; whether TRBD1, the table's D call, matches the DNA was not checked. TRBV21-1 is given as a pseudogene. This CDR3 is built from 14 residues. CDR3 bases: TGTGCCAGCAGCAAAGCCGAACTACAGGGCGAGCAGTACTTC. This sequence encodes CASSKAELQGEQYF.

As regards this clone: In the same sample, other DNA sequences code for this CDR3. This chain uses TRBV11-2 with TRBJ2-3; D could derive from TRBD1 or TRBD2 (5 bases each). The CDR3 is 15 residues long. Between the trimmed V and J ends, which lost 3 bases and 3 bases, there was a span of 13 bases. Germline CDR1 and CDR2: SGHAT and FQNNGV. The CDR3 sequence: CASSLQGGSTDTQYF. The CDR3 DNA reads as TGTGCCAGCAGCTTGCAGGGTGGGAGTACAGATACGCAGTATTTT.